This T cell receptor (beta chain) is drawn from a study of molecular identifiers for immune sequencing clone quantification. This clonotype was found many times. TCRdb recomputed calls from the PCR reads with MiXCR, one row per CDR3 protein. This sample has 80,000 to 100,000 distinct CDR3 sequences, with 20% to 30% found just once. CDR3 length: 16 amino acids. Trimming left V 5 bases short and J 7 bases short, with 24 bases between. Germline assignment: CDR1 MNHEY and CDR2 SVGAGI. The origin of this receptor is a human donor in good health. Some libraries in this study had Jurkat cell RNA spiked in. The chain is built from TRBV6-5 and TRBJ2-7, with D possibly being TRBD2 (7 bases). The sample was naive CD8+ T cells from blood, with Jurkat cell RNA spiked in. This sample's subset: FACS-sorted CD8+CD4-CCR7+CD45RA+ naive T cells. DNA for the CDR3: TGTGCCAGCAGTAACCATCCTTCGGGGGGCCTGTTGGAGCAGTACTTC. Translation gives CASSNHPSGGLLEQYF.